The present T cell receptor beta chain was sequenced within a study of shared clonotypes between healthy human individuals. The wider study: Aged 18 to 49, the donors were two women and three men.

Sequencing was performed with immunoSEQ multiplex PCR; in TCRdb, only in-frame clones are kept and a portion is missing. The sample yields approximately 1,000,000 clones, about 80% seen once. General study findings and limits: Naive CD4 clonotype sharing across several donors was about 5%.

Germline V gene sequence: CDR1 SGDLS, CDR2 YYNGEE. Trimming cost V 3 bases and J 1 base; bases outside gene matches: 9. The CDR3 extends over 16 amino acids. Points on this clone: Antigen: not known.

The receptor comes from a man between 18 and 29 years old in good health. Some clones in this sample may be carry-over from other donors' samples. The sequenced sample was memory CD4+ T cells from PBMCs. Stated subset: CD45RA-negative fraction. The genes are TRBV9 and TRBJ2-5, with 7 bases that match TRBD2. The CDR3 nucleotides read TGTGCCAGCAGCGAGCGGGACCCAGCGGGCCAAGAGACCCAGTACTTC. Protein product: CASSERDPAGQETQYF. The full variable domain, its missing parts supplied by reference TRBV9 and TRBJ2-5, is DSGVTQTPKHLITATGQRVTLRCSPRSGDLSVYWYQQSLDQGLQFLIQYYNGEERAKGNILERFSAQQFPDLHSELNLSSLELGDSALYFCASSERDPAGQETQYFGPGTRLLVL.